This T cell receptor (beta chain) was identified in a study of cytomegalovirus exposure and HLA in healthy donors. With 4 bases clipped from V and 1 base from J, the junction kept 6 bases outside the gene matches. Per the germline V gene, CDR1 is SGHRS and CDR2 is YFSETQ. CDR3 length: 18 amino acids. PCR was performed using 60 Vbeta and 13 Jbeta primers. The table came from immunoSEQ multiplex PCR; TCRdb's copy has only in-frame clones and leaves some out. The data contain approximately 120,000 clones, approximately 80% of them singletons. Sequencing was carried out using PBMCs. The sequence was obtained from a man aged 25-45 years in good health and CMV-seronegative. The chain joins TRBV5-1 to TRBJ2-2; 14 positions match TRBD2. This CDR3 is CASSSGLAGGRNTGELFF. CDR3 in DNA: TGCGCCAGCAGCAGTGGACTAGCGGGAGGCCGGAACACCGGGGAGCTGTTTTTT.